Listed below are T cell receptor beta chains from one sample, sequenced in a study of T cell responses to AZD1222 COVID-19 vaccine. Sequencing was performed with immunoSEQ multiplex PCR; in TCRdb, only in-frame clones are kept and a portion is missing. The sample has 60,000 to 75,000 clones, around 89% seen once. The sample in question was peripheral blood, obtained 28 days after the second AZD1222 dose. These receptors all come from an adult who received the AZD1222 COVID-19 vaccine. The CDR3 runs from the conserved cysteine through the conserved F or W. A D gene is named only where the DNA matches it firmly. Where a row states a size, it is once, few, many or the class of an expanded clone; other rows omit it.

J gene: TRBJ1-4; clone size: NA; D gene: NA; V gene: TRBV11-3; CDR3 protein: CASRASRGEKLFF; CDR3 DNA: TGTGCCAGCAGAGCCTCACGAGGAGAAAAACTGTTTTTT
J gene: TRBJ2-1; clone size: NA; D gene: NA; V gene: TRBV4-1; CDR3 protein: CASSQAPRDLQFF; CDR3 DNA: TGCGCCAGCAGCCAGGCACCTCGGGACCTACAGTTCTTC
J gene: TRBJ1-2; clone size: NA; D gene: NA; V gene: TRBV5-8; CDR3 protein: CASSSGGFRGYTF; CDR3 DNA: TGTGCCAGCAGCTCGGGAGGGTTTCGTGGCTACACCTTC
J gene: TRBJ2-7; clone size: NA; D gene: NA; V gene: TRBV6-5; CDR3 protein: CASTYRIYEQYF; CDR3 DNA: TGTGCCAGCACTTACAGGATCTACGAGCAGTACTTC
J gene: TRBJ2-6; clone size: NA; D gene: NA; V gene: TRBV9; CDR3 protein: CASSVAAGANVLTF; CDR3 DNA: TGTGCCAGCAGCGTAGCGGCGGGGGCCAACGTCCTGACTTTC
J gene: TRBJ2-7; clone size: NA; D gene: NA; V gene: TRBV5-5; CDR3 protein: CASSLGGLYEQYF; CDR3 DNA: TGTGCCAGCAGCTTGGGCGGTCTCTACGAGCAGTACTTC
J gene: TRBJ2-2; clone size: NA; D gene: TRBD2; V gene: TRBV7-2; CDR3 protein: CASSHAGTSGSNTGELFF; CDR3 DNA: TGTGCCAGCAGCCACGCCGGGACTAGCGGGTCGAACACCGGGGAGCTGTTTTTT
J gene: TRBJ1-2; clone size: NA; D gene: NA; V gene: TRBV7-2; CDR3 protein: CASSLGTGGNYGYTF; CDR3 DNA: TGTGCCAGCAGCTTGGGAACAGGAGGAAACTATGGCTACACCTTC
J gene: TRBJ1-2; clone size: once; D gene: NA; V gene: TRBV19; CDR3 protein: CASSPGPLGPVYGYTF; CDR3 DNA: TGTGCCAGTAGCCCGGGGCCCCTGGGGCCGGTGTATGGCTACACCTTC
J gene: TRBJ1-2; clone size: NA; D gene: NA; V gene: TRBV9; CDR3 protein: CASSTDPGRNYGYTF; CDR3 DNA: TGTGCCAGCAGCACCGACCCGGGACGCAACTATGGCTACACCTTC
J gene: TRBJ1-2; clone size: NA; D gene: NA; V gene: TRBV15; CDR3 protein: CATSRGSGQGYGYTF; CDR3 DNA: TGTGCCACCAGCAGAGGGTCAGGGCAGGGCTATGGCTACACCTTC
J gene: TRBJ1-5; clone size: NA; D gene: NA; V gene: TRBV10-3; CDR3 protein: CAISDRTYQPQHF; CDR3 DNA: TGTGCCATCAGTGACCGGACTTATCAGCCCCAGCATTTT
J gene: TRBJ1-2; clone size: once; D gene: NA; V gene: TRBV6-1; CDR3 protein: CASSEALFGAANYGYTF; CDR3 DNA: TGTGCCAGCAGTGAAGCGCTTTTCGGGGCAGCCAACTATGGCTACACCTTC
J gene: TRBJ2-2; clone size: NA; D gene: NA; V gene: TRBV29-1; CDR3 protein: CSVVPFSGVNTGELFF; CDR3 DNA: TGCAGCGTTGTTCCCTTTTCCGGAGTTAACACCGGGGAGCTGTTTTTT
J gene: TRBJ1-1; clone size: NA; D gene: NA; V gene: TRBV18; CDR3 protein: CASRETALDLRAFF; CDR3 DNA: TGTGCCAGCCGAGAGACAGCCCTTGACCTGCGGGCTTTCTTT
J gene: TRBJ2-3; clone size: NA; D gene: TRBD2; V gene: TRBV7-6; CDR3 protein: CASSPGLAGLVDTQYF; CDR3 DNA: TGTGCCAGCAGCCCGGGACTAGCGGGATTAGTAGATACGCAGTATTTT
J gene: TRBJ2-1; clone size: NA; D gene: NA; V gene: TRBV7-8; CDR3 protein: CASSLAQVGAGFGSYNEQFF; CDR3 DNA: TGTGCCAGCAGCTTAGCGCAGGTGGGAGCCGGCTTTGGGTCCTACAATGAGCAGTTCTTC
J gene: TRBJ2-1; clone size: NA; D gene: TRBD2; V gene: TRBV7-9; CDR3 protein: CASSWIAGGPEEQFF; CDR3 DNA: TGTGCCAGCAGCTGGATAGCGGGAGGGCCAGAAGAGCAGTTCTTC
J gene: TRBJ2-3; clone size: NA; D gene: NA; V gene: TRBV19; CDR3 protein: CASSRERRTDTQYF; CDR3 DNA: TGTGCCAGTAGTAGGGAGCGGCGCACAGATACGCAGTATTTT
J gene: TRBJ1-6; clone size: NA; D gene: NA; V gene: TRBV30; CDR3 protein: CASTEPSSYNSPLHF; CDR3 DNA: TGTGCCTCCACGGAGCCCTCCTCCTATAATTCACCCCTCCACTTT
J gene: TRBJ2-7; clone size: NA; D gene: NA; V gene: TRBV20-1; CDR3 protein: CSGRATYEQYF; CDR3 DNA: TGCAGTGGGCGGGCCACCTACGAGCAGTACTTC
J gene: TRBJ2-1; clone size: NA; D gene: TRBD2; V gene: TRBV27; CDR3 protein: CASPLGASGSNEQFF; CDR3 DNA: TGTGCCAGCCCGCTTGGTGCTAGCGGGAGCAATGAGCAGTTCTTC
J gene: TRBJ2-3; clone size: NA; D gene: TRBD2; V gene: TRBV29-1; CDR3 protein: CSGKRLAGEDTQYF; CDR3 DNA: TGCAGTGGGAAAAGACTAGCGGGAGAAGATACGCAGTATTTT
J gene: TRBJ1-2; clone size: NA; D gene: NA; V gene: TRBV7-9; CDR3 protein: CASSRQDAGGYTF; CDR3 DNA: TGTGCCAGCAGCCGCCAGGACGCGGGTGGCTACACCTTC
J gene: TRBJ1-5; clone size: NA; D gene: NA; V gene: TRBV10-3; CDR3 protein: CAISQGGISNQPQHF; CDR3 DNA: TGTGCCATCAGCCAGGGTGGTATAAGCAATCAGCCCCAGCATTTT
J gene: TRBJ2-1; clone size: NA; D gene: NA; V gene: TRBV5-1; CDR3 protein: CASSLEALSKQFF; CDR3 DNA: TGCGCCAGCAGCTTGGAGGCTTTAAGTAAGCAGTTCTTC
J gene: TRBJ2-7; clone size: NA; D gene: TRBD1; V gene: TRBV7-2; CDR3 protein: CASSSRGHQYF; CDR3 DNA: TGTGCCAGCAGCTCCAGGGGGCATCAGTACTTC
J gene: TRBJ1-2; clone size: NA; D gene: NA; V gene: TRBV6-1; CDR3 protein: CASSETEQDGYTF; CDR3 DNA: TGTGCCAGCAGTGAAACTGAGCAGGATGGCTACACCTTC
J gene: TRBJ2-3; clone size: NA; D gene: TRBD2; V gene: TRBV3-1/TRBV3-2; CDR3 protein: CASSYHLAGAGDTQYF; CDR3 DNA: TGTGCCAGCAGCTACCACCTAGCGGGAGCGGGAGATACGCAGTATTTT